This TCR beta chain emerged from a study of T cells in Graves' hyperthyroidism and ophthalmopathy. Study-level findings and limits: Ophthalmopathy was told apart from stable hyperthyroidism by a 13 V-J model.

Amplified regions were TCR beta CDR3 sequences from RNA transcripts. The HTBI primer set drove a first-round RT-PCR of the TCR CDR3. TCRdb itself ran the multiplex PCR reads through MiXCR, one entry per CDR3 protein. The table records about 590,000 distinct CDR3 sequences, around 14% of them present only once. This clonotype was observed many times. What it binds is unknown. With a duration under 2 months, the hyperthyroidism was newly diagnosed in patients aged 18 to 65. V lost 5 bases, J lost 2 bases, and 7 bases stayed unmatched. The CDR3 consists of 15 residues. Germline CDR1 SGHDT, CDR2 YYEEEE. The chain is built from TRBV5-6 and TRBJ2-7, with 10 positions matching TRBD1. The material sequenced was blood. This sequence originates from a woman in her thirties with Graves' hyperthyroidism. CDR3 in DNA: TGTGCCAGCAGTCGTCCCGGGACAGGGGCCTACGAGCAGTACTTC. It yields the protein CASSRPGTGAYEQYF.